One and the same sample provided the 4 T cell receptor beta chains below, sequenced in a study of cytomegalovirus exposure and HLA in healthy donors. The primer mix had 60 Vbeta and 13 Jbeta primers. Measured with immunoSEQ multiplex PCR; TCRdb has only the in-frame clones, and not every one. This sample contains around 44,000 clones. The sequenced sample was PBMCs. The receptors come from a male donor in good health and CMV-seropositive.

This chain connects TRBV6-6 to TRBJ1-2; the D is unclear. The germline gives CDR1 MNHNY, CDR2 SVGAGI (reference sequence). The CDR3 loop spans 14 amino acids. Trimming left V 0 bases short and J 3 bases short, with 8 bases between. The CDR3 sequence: CASSYSSGDYGYTF. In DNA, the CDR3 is TGTGCCAGCAGTTACTCGTCAGGTGACTATGGCTACACCTTC.

In nucleotides, the CDR3 is TGCGCCAGCAGCCAAGACAGGGCTAACTATGGCTACACCTTC. Its protein product is CASSQDRANYGYTF. The chain carries TRBV4-3 and TRBJ1-2; TRBD1 is a possible D gene (5 bases). The CDR3 runs 14 residues. Germline CDR1 is LGHNA and CDR2 is YSLEER. The ends were cut back, 0 bases at V and 0 bases at J, with 5 bases in the middle.

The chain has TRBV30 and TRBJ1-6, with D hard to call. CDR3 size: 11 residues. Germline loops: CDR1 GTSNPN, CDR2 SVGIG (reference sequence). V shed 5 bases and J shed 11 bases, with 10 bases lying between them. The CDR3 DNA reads TGTGCCTGGGGACGGGAGACACCCCTCCACTTT. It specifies CAWGRETPLHF.

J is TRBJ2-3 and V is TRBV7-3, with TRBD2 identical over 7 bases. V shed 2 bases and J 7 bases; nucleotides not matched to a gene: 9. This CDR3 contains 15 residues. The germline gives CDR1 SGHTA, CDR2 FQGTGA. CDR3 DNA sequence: TGTGCCAGCAGCTTAGGTGGCGGGGGAGGGAATACGCAGTATTTT. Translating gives CASSLGGGGGNTQYF.